This record looks at one TCR beta chain sequence and its context. Its antigen is still unknown. The source of the sample is a study of T cell responses to AZD1222 COVID-19 vaccine. Only in-frame clones appear in the TCRdb table, and some are missing; sequencing was by immunoSEQ multiplex PCR. Among nearly 90,000 clones, roughly 90% were seen once, and the ten largest hold roughly 5%. The CDR3 sequence is 15 residues long. Germline loops: CDR1 MDHEN, CDR2 SYDVKM. V lost 7 bases, J lost 6 bases, and 13 bases stayed unmatched. Whole-study results and caveats: Sampling that yielded the repertoires occurred only after the peak T cell response. Spike-specific TCR repertoires showed rising breadth and depth after two AZD1222 doses.

The sequence derives from an adult who received the AZD1222 COVID-19 vaccine. The chain joins TRBV28 to TRBJ1-2; 8 positions agree with TRBD1. The input for sequencing was peripheral blood, taken 28 days after the second AZD1222 dose. CDR3 loop: CASTDRAGVSDGYTF. Here the CDR3 DNA reads TGTGCCAGCACGGACAGGGCGGGGGTAAGCGATGGCTACACCTTC.